The 7 T cell receptor beta chains in this list originate from one sample, sequenced in a study of T-cell reconstitution after alpha-beta-depleted transplantation in children. Using unique molecular identifiers, the investigators prepared the TCRbeta library. TCRdb called the PCR reads again in MiXCR, with one record for every CDR3 protein. The sample records about 100,000 distinct CDR3 sequences, approximately 8% being singletons. The input for sequencing was PBMCs, taken before TCRalphabeta/CD19-depleted stem cell transplant. The receptors derive from a boy aged 2-15 years with acute lymphoblastic leukemia, due to receive a stem cell transplant.

This clonotype was seen a few times. The chain recombines TRBV12-3 or TRBV12-4 with TRBJ2-6; 9 nucleotides align to TRBD2. Germline trimming cut 5 bases from V and 2 bases from J; bases unmatched to any gene: 7. The CDR3 extends over 17 amino acids. The CDR3 DNA is TGTGCCAGCAGTCCCCGCGCGGGGGGGCCTGGGGCCAACGTCCTGACTTTC. Translating it yields CASSPRAGGPGANVLTF.

V and J are TRBV6-4 and TRBJ2-1; D is unclear. Germline lookup yields CDR1 MRHNA and CDR2 SNTAGT. CDR3 length: 14 amino acids. V gave up 4 bases and J gave up 3 bases, with 10 bases separating them. CDR3 in amino acids: CASSGGLDYNEQFF. The CDR3 DNA reads as TGTGCCAGCAGTGGTGGGCTAGACTACAATGAGCAGTTCTTC.

This clonotype was seen at least ten times. The J gene is TRBJ1-1, the V gene TRBV7-2; possibly TRBD1 for D (5 bases). The CDR3 sequence is 13 residues long. Per germline, CDR1 SGHTA and CDR2 FQGNSA. Trimming took off 5 bases at V and 11 bases at J, with 18 bases between the two ends. The CDR3 nucleotides are TGTGCCAGCAGCCCCCCGGTTGTGGGGGTGGCTTTCTTT. It encodes CASSPPVVGVAFF.

V is TRBV5-1 and J is TRBJ2-7; 7 bases are a match to TRBD1. The CDR3 is 15 residues long. V gave up 0 bases and J gave up 7 bases; unmatched junction bases: 10. Looked up from germline, CDR1 is SGHRS and CDR2 is YFSETQ. The CDR3 region is CASSLEQGIFGEQYF. CDR3 sequence (DNA): TGCGCCAGCAGCTTGGAACAGGGGATTTTCGGGGAGCAGTACTTC.

This clonotype was counted a few times. The genes are TRBV28 and TRBJ2-5; a possible D gene is TRBD1 (7 bases). This CDR3 contains 14 residues. V gave up 6 bases and J gave up 5 bases, with 16 bases separating them. Germline V gene lookup returns CDR1 MDHEN and CDR2 SYDVKM. The CDR3 sequence: CASRRPGGTETQYF. The CDR3 region has the DNA TGTGCCAGCAGGAGACCAGGGGGGACGGAGACCCAGTACTTC.

This clonotype was seen ten or more times. The gene calls are TRBV5-4 and TRBJ2-5; D gene uncertain. In germline, CDR1 is SGHNT, CDR2 YYREEE (reference sequence). The V end lost 0 bases, the J end lost 5 bases, and 8 bases lay between the germline ends. The CDR3 consists of 13 residues. Written as DNA, the CDR3 is TGTGCCAGCAGCTTGGTAAACGGGGAGACCCAGTACTTC. It encodes CASSLVNGETQYF.

This clonotype was detected ten times or more. The rearrangement joins TRBV27 to TRBJ2-1, with unresolved D. Germline V gene sequence: CDR1 MNHEY, CDR2 SMNVEV (reference sequence). V shed 6 bases and J shed 8 bases, with 11 bases lying between them. This CDR3 has 12 residues. The CDR3 loop reads CASRMANHEQFF. CDR3 DNA sequence: TGTGCCAGCAGAATGGCTAATCATGAGCAGTTCTTC.